Below are 22 T cell receptor beta chains sequenced from a single sample in a study of blood T cell repertoires in COVID-19. The protocol was immunoSEQ multiplex PCR, while the TCRdb copy is restricted to in-frame clones and leaves out a portion. The sample carries under 450,000 clones, around four fifths recorded once. Material for sequencing was PBMCs or T cells enriched from blood (not recorded which). These receptors were obtained from a woman aged 45-65 years who had recovered from COVID-19.

The gene calls are TRBV6-1 and TRBJ1-2, with a possible D match to TRBD1 (6 bases). Trimming took off 2 bases at V and 4 bases at J, with 14 bases between the two ends. CDR3 length equals 15 residues. The germline gives CDR1 MNHNS, CDR2 SASEGT. The CDR3 loop is CASSEYAGASYGYTF. In DNA, the CDR3 is TGTGCCAGCAGTGAATACGCAGGGGCCTCCTATGGCTACACCTTC.

This chain connects TRBV7-9 to TRBJ1-2, with TRBD1 identical over 10 bases. Per germline, CDR1 SEHNR and CDR2 FQNEAQ (reference sequence). The CDR3 is 16 amino acids. V lost 4 bases, J lost 4 bases, and 9 bases stayed unmatched. The CDR3 sequence is CASSYIPTGGVYGYTF. The CDR3, as DNA: TGTGCCAGCAGCTATATTCCGACAGGGGGCGTCTATGGCTACACCTTC.

The chain is built from TRBV5-1 and TRBJ1-1; D call uncertain. This CDR3 comprises 13 residues. CDR1 SGHRS and CDR2 YFSETQ come from the germline V gene. With 3 bases removed from V and 4 bases from J, the gap between germline ends came to 10 bases. CDR3 amino acids: CASSSEVGTEAFF. The DNA for the CDR3 is TGCGCCAGCAGCTCTGAGGTCGGCACTGAAGCTTTCTTT.

The rearrangement links TRBV4-2 to TRBJ2-7; tentative D call: TRBD2 (7 bases). The V gene lost 0 bases and the J gene lost 7 bases, with 13 bases spanning the gap. The germline V gene encodes CDR1 LGHNA and CDR2 YNFKEQ. CDR3 size: 14 residues. DNA for the CDR3: TGTGCCAGCAGCCAAGATCGGGGGGCCATAGAGCAGTACTTC. It encodes CASSQDRGAIEQYF.

The chain employs TRBV6-4 and TRBJ1-1; D is perhaps TRBD1 (6 bases). The ends were cut back, 6 bases at V and 8 bases at J, with 10 bases in the middle. Germline V lookup: CDR1 MRHNA, CDR2 SNTAGT. The CDR3 sequence is 11 residues long. The CDR3 is CASRGGGEAFF. CDR3 bases: TGTGCCAGCAGAGGGGGTGGGGAAGCTTTCTTT.

This chain connects TRBV2 to TRBJ1-1; TRBD1 agrees at 11 bases. Trimming cost V 6 bases and J 0 bases; bases outside gene matches: 6. CDR3 length: 16 residues. Germline CDR1 is SNHLY and CDR2 is FYNNEI. Written as DNA, the CDR3 is TGTGCCAGCAGCGGAGGGACAGGGGGTTTGAACACTGAAGCTTTCTTT. It is translated as CASSGGTGGLNTEAFF.

The rearrangement joins TRBV5-1 to TRBJ2-7, with 9 bases fitting TRBD1. J was trimmed by 2 bases and V by 4 bases; bases with no gene match: 7. Germline V gene lookup returns CDR1 SGHRS and CDR2 YFSETQ. The CDR3 has 15 amino acids. CDR3 sequence: CASSKGQGSPYEQYF. As DNA, the CDR3 is TGCGCCAGCAGCAAGGGACAGGGTTCCCCCTACGAGCAGTACTTC.

Regarding this clone: This sample also contains other DNA sequences that code for the same CDR3. The chain combines TRBV20-1 with TRBJ1-2; the D gene is possibly TRBD1 (5 bases). Germline CDR1 is DFQATT and CDR2 is SNEGSKA (reference sequence). This CDR3 has 11 amino acids. Deletions cut 0 bases from V and 8 bases from J, with 7 bases between. This CDR3 is CSARDRGGYTF. The CDR3 region has the DNA TGCAGTGCTAGAGATAGGGGAGGCTACACCTTC.

The chain uses TRBV19 and TRBJ1-1; tentatively, D is TRBD1 (5 bases). Trimming cost V 5 bases and J 7 bases, with 14 bases left between them. The CDR3 spans 13 residues. Germline assignment: CDR1 LNHDA and CDR2 SQIVND (reference sequence). The CDR3 reads CASSDTSGGEAFF. The CDR3 nucleotides are TGTGCCAGTAGTGATACATCGGGGGGTGAAGCTTTCTTT. The whole variable domain, filled in from reference TRBV19 and TRBJ1-1, reads DGGITQSPKYLFRKEGQNVTLSCEQNLNHDAMYWYRQDPGQGLRLIYYSQIVNDFQKGDIAEGYSVSREKKESFPLTVTSAQKNPTAFYLCASSDTSGGEAFFGQGTRLTVV.

This clone was detected once. V is TRBV5-1 and J is TRBJ2-5; 9 bases agree with TRBD2. V lost 5 bases and J lost 5; bases outside the gene matches: 10. Germline CDR1 is SGHRS and CDR2 is YFSETQ. The CDR3 loop spans 15 amino acids. The DNA of the CDR3 is TGCGCCAGCAGTCGACTAGCGGCCTATGGGGAGACCCAGTACTTC. It codes for CASSRLAAYGETQYF.

CDR3 residues: CASSPRASGETQYF. The CDR3 nucleotides are TGTGCCAGCAGCCCTCGGGCTTCGGGGGAGACCCAGTACTTC. This chain connects TRBV11-3 to TRBJ2-5; possible D gene TRBD2, 5 bases. CDR3 length equals 14 residues. Germline CDR1 SGHNT, CDR2 YENEEA. The V and J ends lost 5 bases and 5 bases respectively, with 15 bases between them. The whole variable domain, filled in from reference TRBV11-3 and TRBJ2-5, reads EAGVVQSPRYKIIEKKQPVAFWCNPISGHNTLYWYLQNLGQGPELLIRYENEEAVDDSQLPKDRFSAERLKGVDSTLKIQPAELGDSAVYLCASSPRASGETQYFGPGTRLLVL.

This clone showed up just once. The chain combines TRBV6-2 or TRBV6-3 with TRBJ1-5, with TRBD1 identical over 7 bases. The CDR3 spans 17 residues. Trimming took 5 bases from V and 2 from J; bases not matched to a gene: 12. CDR1 is MNHEY, CDR2 SVGEGT, per germline. CDR3 sequence: CASSHNRGNVGNQPQHF. The DNA for the CDR3 is TGTGCCAGCAGTCATAACAGGGGAAATGTTGGCAATCAGCCCCAGCATTTT.

This chain links TRBV28 with TRBJ2-5; D not resolved. CDR3 length: 12 residues. V lost 4 bases, J lost 5 bases, and 8 bases lay in between. Germline loops: CDR1 MDHEN, CDR2 SYDVKM. For the CDR3, the DNA is TGTGCCAGCAGTTCGGTATTGGAGACCCAGTACTTC. Translation: CASSSVLETQYF.

The chain recombines TRBV14 with TRBJ1-2, with D tentatively TRBD1 (6 bases). V was pared by 5 bases and J by 2 bases, with 6 bases between. This CDR3 comprises 12 residues. Germline loops: CDR1 SGHDN, CDR2 FVKESK. CDR3 bases: TGTGCCAGCAGCGGGGGCAACTATGGCTACACCTTC. Translation: CASSGGNYGYTF.

The chain recombines TRBV14 with TRBJ1-1; 8 nucleotides match TRBD1. Trimming took 2 bases from V and 5 from J; bases not matched to a gene: 7. The CDR3 covers 15 residues. In germline, CDR1 is SGHDN, CDR2 FVKESK. CDR3 loop: CASSQLRGRGTEAFF. CDR3 coding DNA: TGTGCCAGCAGCCAACTCAGGGGGCGAGGGACTGAAGCTTTCTTT.

V usage is TRBV7-2 and J usage is TRBJ2-1; 8 nucleotides match TRBD1. Germline V gives CDR1 SGHTA, CDR2 FQGNSA. The CDR3 covers 16 residues. The junction had 3 bases not matched to a gene; V was cut back by 0 bases and J by 2 bases. The CDR3: CASSLASTGAYNEQFF. CDR3 DNA: TGTGCCAGCAGCTTAGCGTCGACAGGGGCCTACAATGAGCAGTTCTTC.

V gene TRBV11-3 combines with J gene TRBJ1-4; D not certain. Germline CDR1 and CDR2: SGHNT and YENEEA. With 0 bases removed from V and 5 bases from J, the gap between germline ends came to 13 bases. This CDR3 spans 16 amino acids. The CDR3 DNA follows: TGTGCCAGCAGCTTAGATCCCCCAGGAAGAAATGAAAAACTGTTTTTT. Its protein is CASSLDPPGRNEKLFF.

This sequence joins TRBV2 and TRBJ2-7; D is perhaps TRBD1 (6 bases). Germline-derived CDR1 and CDR2 are SNHLY and FYNNEI. V was clipped by 1 base and J by 0 bases, with 10 bases between them. The CDR3 spans 15 residues. CDR3 in amino acids: CASSEDRVTSYEQYF. The CDR3 DNA follows: TGTGCCAGCAGTGAAGACAGGGTAACCTCCTACGAGCAGTACTTC.

This clone appeared a few times. This sequence joins TRBV7-9 and TRBJ2-7; 10 bases agree with TRBD1. The junction had 15 bases not matched to a gene; V was cut back by 4 bases and J by 0 bases. The CDR3 has 19 residues. Germline V gene lookup returns CDR1 SEHNR and CDR2 FQNEAQ (reference sequence). Written as DNA, the CDR3 is TGTGCCAGCAGCTCCTCACCGGGACAGGGGCTAGCGGTCTCCTACGAGCAGTACTTC. Translated: CASSSSPGQGLAVSYEQYF.

The J gene is TRBJ1-2, the V gene TRBV6-1; no reliable D call. The CDR3 sequence is 14 residues long. The V gene's germline CDR1 is MNHNS and CDR2 SASEGT. Trimming shortened V by 1 base and J by 4 bases, and 10 bases separated the two germline ends. This CDR3 reads CASSEVTRTYGYTF. The CDR3 coding sequence is TGTGCCAGCAGTGAAGTTACGAGAACCTATGGCTACACCTTC.

This clone was counted only a few times. The V and J genes are TRBV7-2 and TRBJ2-6, with no clear D. V gave up 1 base and J gave up 4 bases, with 11 bases separating them. Germline CDR1 and CDR2: SGHTA and FQGNSA. CDR3 size: 16 residues. In nucleotides, the CDR3 is TGTGCCAGCAGCTTAGGGCCCCACCAAGGGGCCAACGTCCTGACTTTC. It translates to CASSLGPHQGANVLTF.

This chain joins TRBV4-3 and TRBJ2-2; no clear D gene. This CDR3 is built from 16 residues. The germline gives CDR1 LGHNA, CDR2 YSLEER. Between the trimmed V and J ends, which lost 0 bases and 4 bases, there was a span of 12 bases. CDR3 DNA sequence: TGCGCCAGCAGCCAAGATCGAGGCAGTCGCACCGGGGAGCTGTTTTTT. Translated: CASSQDRGSRTGELFF.